This passage covers 2 T cell receptor beta chains from one sample sequenced in a study of Graves' ophthalmopathy and Graves' hyperthyroidism. Transcripts of RNA were the source for amplifying TCR beta CDR3 regions. HTBI-primed first-round RT-PCR preceded second-round multiplex PCR. TCRdb independently ran MiXCR on the multiplex PCR reads; one entry per CDR3 protein. The sample shows 900,000 to 1,200,000 distinct CDR3 sequences, about 40% of them seen only once. Material for sequencing was peripheral blood or thyroid tissue (not recorded which). The receptor set was obtained from an adult man with Graves' hyperthyroidism.

This clonotype came up a few times. This chain joins TRBV7-6 and TRBJ2-5; D ambiguous. Germline lookup yields CDR1 SGHVS and CDR2 FNYEAQ. The CDR3 spans 13 residues. V was pared by 4 bases and J by 2 bases, with 8 bases between. The CDR3: CASSYGWQETQYF. CDR3 in DNA: TGTGCCAGCAGCTACGGGTGGCAAGAGACCCAGTACTTC.

Worth noting for this clonotype: A read error may explain this, as a much larger clone is one base away. This rearrangement joins TRBV10-3 to TRBJ2-5, with TRBD2 identical over 10 bases. CDR1 and CDR2 (germline): ENHRY, SYGVKD. V lost 4 bases to trimming and J lost 2 bases; unmatched junction nucleotides: 7. The CDR3 has 16 amino acids. CDR3 sequence: CAISGLAGTLQETQYF. In DNA form, the CDR3 reads TGTGCCATCAGTGGACTAGCGGGTACCCTACAAGAGACCCAGTACTTC.